Sequencing of this T cell receptor beta chain was carried out in a study of CD8+CD57+ T cells in acquired aplastic anemia. Overall study: The mean DNA yield obtained from sorted CD4+ and CD8+ cells came to roughly 3.4 ug.

Genomic DNA was employed as the template in profiling TCR beta VDJ and CDR3. Using its own MiXCR run on the reads, TCRdb lists one record per CDR3 protein. The data show 150,000 to 200,000 distinct CDR3 sequences, with more than 45% seen just once and 0.85% to 1.3% held by the top ten. This clonotype was seen many times. No antigen is known for it. All sequencing subjects had displayed CD8+CD57+ cell expansion on flow cytometry. The study's findings and limits: Between patients and controls, CD8+ Simpson's diversity did not vary significantly.

This CDR3 is 14 amino acids long. Germline loops: CDR1 PRHDT, CDR2 FYEKMQ (reference sequence). V was pared by 2 bases and J by 7 bases, with 15 bases between. This sequence joins TRBV13 and TRBJ2-7; D perhaps matches TRBD1 (6 bases). The source is a human donor with aplastic anemia. The sample taken for sequencing was sorted CD4+, CD8+, or CD8+CD57+ T cells (not recorded which) from PBMCs. As DNA, the CDR3 is TGTGCCAGCAGCTTATCCTTAGGGGGAAGGGAGCAGTACTTC. Encoded protein: CASSLSLGGREQYF.